Listed below are T cell receptor beta chains from one sample, sequenced in a study of control samples from healthy donors and cancer patients. TCRdb keeps only in-frame clones here, not all; method: immunoSEQ multiplex PCR. The sample holds under 200,000 clones; just over 90% are singletons and the top ten take over 4%. Sequenced input: blood. The receptor set was obtained from a woman aged 55-70 years in good health. Both conserved end residues are part of each CDR3. Each record gives: CDR3 length, V gene, CDR3 protein.

length: 14; V: TRBV6-5; CDR3: CASRQGRGTYEQYF
length: 16; V: TRBV11-2; CDR3: CASSLDQGGSGNTIYF
length: 13; V: TRBV30; CDR3: CAWSVQENTEAFF
length: 13; V: TRBV7-2; CDR3: CASSWMTGGGYTF
length: 15; V: TRBV10-3; CDR3: CAISGSDIANTEAFF
length: 12; V: TRBV7-2; CDR3: CASSSTDYGYTF
length: 16; V: TRBV7-8; CDR3: CASSKILQGANEKLFF
length: 19; V: TRBV7-9; CDR3: CASSLSIIDDRGRWGEQFF
length: 16; V: TRBV6-2/TRBV6-3; CDR3: CASSDTGTGDSYEQYF
length: 16; V: TRBV9; CDR3: CASTRGLFGPTDTQYF
length: 14; V: TRBV18; CDR3: CASSPSRGVYEQYF
length: 20; V: TRBV4-3; CDR3: CASSQDSGKAGYSYNSPLHF
length: 14; V: TRBV7-2; CDR3: CASSPDSRGNTIYF
length: 12; V: TRBV7-8; CDR3: CASSTSTDTQYF
length: 13; V: TRBV11-3; CDR3: CASSFQGEETQYF
length: 16; V: TRBV6-2/TRBV6-3; CDR3: CASSYSWQSSNGPQHF
length: 14; V: TRBV19; CDR3: CASTSTVPNTEAFF
length: 13; V: TRBV19; CDR3: CATSDSSNQPQHF
length: 15; V: TRBV27; CDR3: CASSLEGGSGNTIYF
length: 14; V: TRBV20-1; CDR3: CSASRPGSTDTQYF
length: 13; V: TRBV7-2; CDR3: CASSPGSKETQYF
length: 13; V: TRBV11-3; CDR3: CASSQGVTDTQYF
length: 16; V: TRBV7-2; CDR3: CASSSMLQGAGNIQYF
length: 16; V: TRBV5-1; CDR3: CASSLSRGADTGELFF
length: 16; V: TRBV18; CDR3: CASSPASVGNNSPLHF
length: 14; V: TRBV11-1; CDR3: CASSFGHQGTEAFF